This is a list of T cell receptor beta chains from one sample in a study of T-cell memory formation after mild COVID-19. TCRdb reprocessed the 5' RACE reads via MiXCR and lists one record per CDR3 protein. This sample has about 150,000 distinct CDR3 sequences; around a third occur once, and the top ten carry 12%. Sequences were obtained from PBMCs or a T cell subset sorted from them (not recorded which). All receptors come from an adult woman who had mild COVID-19 (a few samples of this study predate the infection). Cell type and time point are not known. Each CDR3 is given without its conserved first and last residue.

j_call: TRBJ2-1; v_call: TRBV7-2; cdr3_aa: ASSFNAGNEQF
j_call: TRBJ2-7; v_call: TRBV9; cdr3_aa: ASSVTGGTTYEQY
j_call: TRBJ1-2; v_call: TRBV7-9; cdr3_aa: ASSLVGSYGYT
j_call: TRBJ2-1; v_call: TRBV7-9; cdr3_aa: ASSLGLVSYNEQF
j_call: TRBJ2-7; v_call: TRBV12-3/TRBV12-4; cdr3_aa: ASSARGYEQY
j_call: TRBJ2-2; v_call: TRBV10-3; cdr3_aa: ATKTGSANTGELF
j_call: TRBJ1-2; v_call: TRBV7-8; cdr3_aa: ASSLRGGRVRT
j_call: TRBJ2-1; v_call: TRBV13; cdr3_aa: ASSSGGVTYNEQF
j_call: TRBJ1-1; v_call: TRBV12-3/TRBV12-4; cdr3_aa: ASSSDRANTEAF
j_call: TRBJ2-5; v_call: TRBV10-3; cdr3_aa: AISESSRGQETQY
j_call: TRBJ1-2; v_call: TRBV12-3/TRBV12-4; cdr3_aa: ASSPDRVNGYT
j_call: TRBJ2-7; v_call: TRBV4-2; cdr3_aa: ASSQSRGSDYYEQY
j_call: TRBJ1-5; v_call: TRBV24-1; cdr3_aa: ATSDSGTGYNQPQH
j_call: TRBJ2-5; v_call: TRBV10-3; cdr3_aa: AISRLAGVGETQY
j_call: TRBJ2-3; v_call: TRBV6-1; cdr3_aa: ASSERPRPGPDTQY